This T cell receptor beta chain was documented in a study of blood T cell repertoires in COVID-19. V was shortened by 3 bases and J by 3 bases, with 15 bases between the two germline ends. CDR1 and CDR2 (germline): SGHAT, FQNNGV. This CDR3 region has 15 residues. TCRdb keeps only in-frame clones here, not all; method: immunoSEQ multiplex PCR. The sample holds roughly 120,000 clones; about 85% are singletons and the top ten take roughly 1.6%. The rearrangement uses TRBV11-2 and TRBJ2-7; the D gene is possibly TRBD1 (6 bases). The sequence derives from a man in his forties or fifties with acute or convalescent COVID-19. The sequenced material came from peripheral blood. The chain's CDR3 is CASSLNQGKVYEQYF. In nucleotides, the CDR3 is TGTGCCAGCAGCTTGAATCAGGGGAAGGTCTACGAGCAGTACTTC. The whole variable domain, remainder taken from reference TRBV11-2 and TRBJ2-7, is EAGVAQSPRYKIIEKRQSVAFWCNPISGHATLYWYQQILGQGPKLLIQFQNNGVVDDSQLPKDRFSAERLKGVDSTLKIQPAKLEDSAVYLCASSLNQGKVYEQYFGPGTRLTVT.